One T cell receptor beta chain is described in this entry. Which antigen it targets is not known. Per-base qualities were not stored, and no clone one base away is much larger. The sample originates from a study of shared T cell receptors in the human thymus (dated by TCRdb to the early 2020s). Study-level background: The study examined how self-reactive, shared T-cell receptor alpha chains are generated in the human thymus.

Library preparation employed the immunoSEQ multiplex PCR assay. This immuneACCESS table, as held by TCRdb, lists in-frame sequences with V and J called but not all clones. Of the missing ones, under half trace to an unresolved V gene in checked studies; the others have no known cause. Within this sample are 700,000 or so clones, with 70% to 90% of them counted one time only. Jointly, the top ten make up more than 0.01% of the sample. From a lookup of the germline V gene, CDR1 and CDR2 are MRHNA and SNTAGT. Taken from cysteine to phenylalanine, the CDR3 has 17 residues. CDR3 DNA is the only sequence kept; it has 51 bases, read in frame from the first base. The trim is 0 bases for V and 3 bases for J, with a gap of 15 bases between the germline ends. A further study also used this sample, focusing on human thymus T cells. The other study reports the following: Immunologically healthy infants undergoing open corrective cardiac surgery for congenital heart defects in Finland were used as donors. Thymus tissue was collected as surgical resects that were removed during corrective cardiac surgery. Usage of V and J gene segments appeared to be biased in both the thymic and the peripheral blood repertoires. The related research found that thymic TCR repertoires overlapped highly between unrelated individuals. The study characterized TCR alpha and beta repertoires from seven to nine infant thymus samples and a few related peripheral blood samples. The infant donors were roughly 6 to 250 days old, and the cohort included six males and a couple of females. Thymocytes were mechanically released from the tissue and were stored as pellets of 10-30 million cells at -70 degrees C. A QIAsymphony instrument was used to extract genomic DNA from the frozen cell pellets. TCRB and TCRAD loci were amplified from a standardized quantity of quality-controlled genomic DNA using the immunoSEQ multiplex PCR assay. The amplicons spanned the V(D)J region and were long enough to cover the CDR3 and allow V and J genes to be identified. Through the commercial immunoSEQ service, the amplicons were sequenced on an Illumina platform. Primer bias and sequencing errors were corrected as previously described, and TCRAD and TCRB definitions were based on the IMGT database. Repertoires were analysed with immunoSEQ Analyzer 3.0 and VDJTools, covering basic statistics, V/J segment usage, diversity estimates, rarefaction and pairwise overlap. To estimate diversity, the Chao1, ChaoE, Efron-Thisted, Shannon and inverse Simpson indices were applied, and diversity was also estimated on datasets down-sampled to the smallest sample. Repertoire overlap was assessed by strict matching of CDR3 nucleotide sequence, V gene and J gene, and clustering was done by Jaccard-based multidimensional scaling. On average, thymus samples gave 750,000 to 1,000,000 unique TCRB clonotypes, whereas blood samples gave about 84,000.

The sequence was collected from a girl less than two years old with a congenital heart defect. Donor details come from another sample of the same person, matched by shared clones. The sample consisted of thymocytes. The sequence joins TRBV6-4 to TRBJ1-5; TRBD1 is perhaps the D gene, given 6 matching bases. CDR3 reads: CASSDSCGRGNNQPQHF. The DNA sequence is as follows: TGTGCCAGCAGTGACTCGTGTGGAAGGGGGAACAATCAGCCCCAGCATTTT.